This T cell receptor beta chain was recorded in a study of CD8 T cells in ankylosing spondylitis. At least ten counts were recorded for this clonotype. Its antigen remains unidentified. Generation of TCR beta libraries employed quantitative 5'-RACE incorporating molecular barcodes. Via MiXCR, TCRdb re-called the 5' RACE reads, giving one row per CDR3 protein. Among about 220,000 distinct CDR3 sequences, 7.3% were seen once, and the ten largest hold over 12%. Findings and caveats of the study: Roughly eight highly homologous variants made up a TCR beta motif that seemed to typify ankylosing spondylitis blood.

This CDR3 has 16 residues. The germline V gene has CDR1 LGHNA and CDR2 YNFKEQ. Trimming cost V 4 bases and J 2 bases, with 15 bases left between them. The chain employs TRBV4-2 and TRBJ2-1, with D maybe TRBD2 (7 bases). Input material: blood, either unsorted or a sorted T cell fraction (not recorded which). The origin of this receptor is a male donor with ankylosing spondylitis. The CDR3 nucleotides read TGTGCCAGCAGCCCCCACTGGCGGGGGCCCTACAATGAGCAGTTCTTC. Protein sequence: CASSPHWRGPYNEQFF.